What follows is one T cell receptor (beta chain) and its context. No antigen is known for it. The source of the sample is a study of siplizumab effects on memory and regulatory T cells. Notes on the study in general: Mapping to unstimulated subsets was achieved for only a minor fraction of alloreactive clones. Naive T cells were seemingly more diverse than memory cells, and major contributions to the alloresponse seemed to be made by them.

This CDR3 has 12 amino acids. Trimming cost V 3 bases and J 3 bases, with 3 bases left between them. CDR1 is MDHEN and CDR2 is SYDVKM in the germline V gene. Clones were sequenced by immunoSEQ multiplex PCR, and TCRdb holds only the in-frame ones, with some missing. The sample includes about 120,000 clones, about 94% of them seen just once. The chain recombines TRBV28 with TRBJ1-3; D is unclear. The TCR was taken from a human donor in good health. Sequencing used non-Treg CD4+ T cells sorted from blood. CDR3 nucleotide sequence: TGTGCCAGCAGTTTTGGTGGAAACACCATATATTTT. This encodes CASSFGGNTIYF.